This TCR beta chain was retrieved from a study of T cell responses to AZD1222 COVID-19 vaccine. Study-wide findings and caveats: Sampling that yielded the repertoires occurred only after the peak T cell response. Clonal diversity was possibly underestimated, and white British individuals and females predominated among donors.

Assay used: immunoSEQ multiplex PCR; TCRdb lists only in-frame clones, some missing. Of roughly 160,000 clones in the sample, about nine tenths were seen once. V was pared by 8 bases and J by 4 bases, with 9 bases between. The CDR3 has 12 residues. As regards this clone: Antigen specificity is unknown.

The chain has TRBV12-3 or TRBV12-4 and TRBJ1-5; a weak D match, TRBD1 (5 bases). The material was peripheral blood, obtained on day 0 of AZD1222 vaccination. The TCR was taken from an adult in good health. The CDR3 reads CASRQPNQPQHF. CDR3 sequence (DNA): TGTGCCAGCCGACAGCCGAATCAGCCCCAGCATTTT.